The entry below gives a single TCR beta chain sequence along with its context. Its antigen is unidentified. The data were obtained in a study of cytomegalovirus exposure and HLA in healthy donors. Produced via immunoSEQ multiplex PCR; TCRdb's table is partial and in-frame only. This table has 190,000 or so clones, more than 65% appearing once. The germline V gene encodes CDR1 MNHEY and CDR2 SMNVEV (reference sequence). The CDR3 length is 15 residues. Trimming took 2 bases from V and 2 from J, leaving 12 bases between them. Findings and limits, study-wide: Some public TCRs appeared in many individuals, while most sequences were rare. Researchers counted approximately 160 TCR beta chains as cytomegalovirus-associated.

The sequence was collected from a woman aged 18 to 35 in good health and CMV-seropositive. Sequenced input: PBMCs. The chain uses TRBV27 and TRBJ1-2; D possibly corresponds to TRBD1 (6 bases). The CDR3 reads CASSLNGQQNYGYTF. CDR3 nucleotide sequence: TGTGCCAGCAGTTTAAATGGACAGCAAAACTATGGCTACACCTTC.